These 31 T cell receptor beta chains share one sample of origin, sequenced in a study of blood T cell repertoires in COVID-19. TCRdb's copy holds only in-frame clones and misses some; the assay was immunoSEQ multiplex PCR. The sample shows about 220,000 clones, roughly four fifths of them seen only once. Sequenced: peripheral blood. These receptors all stem from a woman aged 40 to 50 with active or convalescent COVID-19.

This clone was counted a single time. The J gene is TRBJ1-4, the V gene TRBV9; no firm D call. In germline, CDR1 is SGDLS, CDR2 YYNGEE. The V end was cut by 0 bases, the J end by 0 bases, with 9 bases between. The CDR3 runs to 16 residues. The CDR3 region is CASSVEPTSTNEKLFF. DNA of the CDR3: TGTGCCAGCAGCGTAGAACCTACTTCAACTAATGAAAAACTGTTTTTT.

In its sample, this clone was seen a few times. V gene TRBV28 combines with J gene TRBJ2-2; 9 bases are shared with TRBD1. The CDR3 length is 15 residues. V dropped 5 bases and J dropped 7; count of bases not matched to a gene: 8. Germline CDR1 MDHEN, CDR2 SYDVKM. As DNA, the CDR3 is TGTGCCAGCAGTACCGGGACAGGGTTTGACGGGGAGCTGTTTTTT. Translating it yields CASSTGTGFDGELFF.

The chain is built from TRBV6-4 and TRBJ2-3; 7 bases are shared with TRBD2. Germline V CDR1 and CDR2: MRHNA, SNTAGT. The CDR3 has 17 residues. Trimming removed 6 bases from V and 4 bases from J; junction bases left unmatched: 16. The CDR3 is CASREKPGTTRADTQYF. CDR3 nucleotides: TGTGCCAGCAGAGAGAAGCCGGGGACTACCAGGGCAGATACGCAGTATTTT.

This chain uses TRBV24-1 with TRBJ1-2, with D uncertain. V was pared by 0 bases and J by 4 bases, with 8 bases between. The CDR3 sequence is 14 residues long. Germline V gene sequence: CDR1 KGHDR, CDR2 SFDVKD. The CDR3 is CATSDLDNSYGYTF. CDR3 DNA sequence: TGTGCCACCAGTGATTTGGACAATTCCTATGGCTACACCTTC.

The CDR3 here is CASSESPMNNEQFF. CDR3 DNA sequence: TGTGCCAGCAGTGAATCCCCTATGAACAATGAGCAGTTCTTC. The chain has TRBV6-1 and TRBJ2-1; D gene uncertain. In germline, CDR1 is MNHNS, CDR2 SASEGT. The CDR3 extends over 14 amino acids. With 2 bases removed from V and 5 bases from J, the gap between germline ends came to 10 bases.

Comments on this clone: Mismatch with germline at one junction end may stem from a read error. The chain joins TRBV7-3 to TRBJ2-1; no firm D call. The CDR3 runs to 15 residues. The germline CDR1 and CDR2 sequences are SGHTA and FQGTGA. In DNA form, the CDR3 reads TGTGCCAGCACCTTAGAGAGTAACAGAGACAATGAGCAGTTCTTC. This sequence encodes CASTLESNRDNEQFF.

This clone showed up just a few times. V and J are TRBV18 and TRBJ2-7, with 8 bases lining up with TRBD1. Looked up from germline, CDR1 is KGHSH and CDR2 is LQKENI. The ends lost 1 base at V and 5 bases at J; junction bases unmatched: 10. The CDR3 runs 16 residues. CDR3 bases: TGTGCCAGCTCACCACTTTCAGGACAGGGCGTCAACGAGCAGTACTTC. Translating gives CASSPLSGQGVNEQYF.

The V call is TRBV4-3, the J call TRBJ1-3, with 8 bases fitting TRBD1. Germline V gives CDR1 LGHNA, CDR2 YSLEER. Trimming removed 0 bases from V and 0 bases from J; junction bases left unmatched: 4. The CDR3 is 17 residues long. The CDR3, as DNA: TGCGCCAGCAGCCAAGAACGGACAGGGTCCTCTGGAAACACCATATATTTT. It encodes CASSQERTGSSGNTIYF.

A single count supports this clone. J is TRBJ2-7 and V is TRBV2, with 12 positions matching TRBD1. Per germline, CDR1 SNHLY and CDR2 FYNNEI. This CDR3 spans 14 amino acids. The junction had 4 bases not matched to a gene; V was cut back by 7 bases and J by 3 bases. CDR3 protein: CASKGTGGGYEQYF. Here the CDR3 DNA reads TGTGCCAGCAAAGGGACAGGGGGCGGCTACGAGCAGTACTTC.

This CDR3 reads CASVGGTLTGELFF. DNA of the CDR3: TGTGCCAGCGTGGGGGGAACGCTAACCGGGGAGCTGTTTTTT. The chain links TRBV7-2 to TRBJ2-2; D is perhaps TRBD2 (6 bases). Germline loops: CDR1 SGHTA, CDR2 FQGNSA. CDR3 size: 14 residues. V was pared by 8 bases and J by 5 bases, with 15 bases between.

The chain employs TRBV16 and TRBJ2-2, with 9 bases matching TRBD2. This CDR3 contains 16 residues. V gave up 5 bases and J gave up 3 bases; unmatched junction bases: 7. Germline V gene sequence: CDR1 KGHSY, CDR2 FQNENV. The CDR3 reads CASSWLAGLDTGELFF. The CDR3 nucleotides are TGTGCCAGCAGCTGGCTAGCGGGACTCGACACCGGGGAGCTGTTTTTT.

This clone was seen a few times. This sequence joins TRBV5-6 and TRBJ1-2; D may be TRBD1 (6 bases). This CDR3 contains 12 residues. Germline V gives CDR1 SGHDT, CDR2 YYEEEE. The germline V and J ends were trimmed by 4 bases and 12 bases, with 16 bases remaining between them. The CDR3 DNA sequence: TGTGCCAGCAGCAATACCGGGACACGGGACACCTTC. This gives the protein CASSNTGTRDTF.

The chain employs TRBV7-3 and TRBJ2-1; tentative D call: TRBD2 (5 bases). Between the trimmed V and J ends, which lost 3 bases and 4 bases, there was a span of 10 bases. The CDR3 runs 14 residues. Germline CDR1 SGHTA, CDR2 FQGTGA. The CDR3 loop is CASSLGSRYNEQFF. CDR3 coding DNA: TGTGCCAGCAGCTTGGGGAGTCGGTACAATGAGCAGTTCTTC.

The chain is built from TRBV7-6 and TRBJ2-1, with 13 bases lining up with TRBD2. CDR1 is SGHVS and CDR2 is FNYEAQ in the germline V gene. The trim removed 1 base at V and 5 bases at J, leaving 5 bases unmatched. The CDR3 spans 17 residues. The CDR3 DNA sequence: TGTGCCAGCAGCTTAGAATCGGGACTAGCGGGAAACAATGAGCAGTTCTTC. It codes for CASSLESGLAGNNEQFF.

V and J are TRBV30 and TRBJ2-7; 12 positions match TRBD2. CDR3 size: 15 residues. Per germline, CDR1 GTSNPN and CDR2 SVGIG (reference sequence). Trimming cost V 3 bases and J 2 bases; bases outside gene matches: 5. CDR3 DNA: TGTGCCTGGAGGAGACTAGCGGGGGCTCCCTACGAGCAGTACTTC. This sequence encodes CAWRRLAGAPYEQYF.

The genes are TRBV19 and TRBJ1-6; 7 bases are a match to TRBD1. The CDR3 contains 14 residues. The germline CDR1 and CDR2 sequences are LNHDA and SQIVND (reference sequence). The V segment lost 7 bases and the J segment 7 bases; nucleotides outside the gene matches: 7. This CDR3 reads CASNTGAWNSPLHF. DNA of the CDR3: TGTGCCAGTAACACAGGGGCGTGGAATTCACCCCTCCACTTT.

The rearrangement uses TRBV7-8 and TRBJ1-2; tentatively, D is TRBD1 (5 bases). This CDR3 comprises 12 residues. The germline CDR1 and CDR2 sequences are SGHVS and FQNEAQ. Between the trimmed V and J ends, which lost 5 bases and 6 bases, there was a span of 10 bases. The CDR3 coding sequence is TGTGCCAGCAGCCCTACAGGAGATGGCTACACCTTC. This sequence encodes CASSPTGDGYTF.

The rearrangement links TRBV29-1 to TRBJ2-4; possible D gene TRBD2, 7 bases. This CDR3 is built from 14 residues. Trimming cost V 4 bases and J 7 bases, with 17 bases left between them. Germline CDR1 and CDR2: SQVTM and ANQGSEA. The CDR3 coding sequence is TGCAGCGTTGTAGTACGGGGGGCTGCGAACATTCAGTACTTC. It yields the protein CSVVVRGAANIQYF.

A word on this clone: A junction end diverges from the germline sequence, so it may reflect a read error. This chain joins TRBV19 and TRBJ2-3; a weak D match, TRBD2 (7 bases). The CDR3 has 14 amino acids. Germline CDR1 is LNHDA and CDR2 is SQIVND (reference sequence). The DNA for the CDR3 is TGTGCCAGTGCGCAAGGGGGGTTGCGGGAGCCTGATAATTTT. It specifies CASAQGGLREPDNF. The variable domain in full, completed from reference TRBV19 and TRBJ2-3, reads DGGITQSPKYLFRKEGQNVTLSCEQNLNHDAMYWYRQDPGQGLRLIYYSQIVNDFQKGDIAEGYSVSREKKESFPLTVTSAQKNPTAFYLCASAQGGLREPDNFGPGTRLTVL.

This clone occurred once. CDR3 sequence (DNA): TGTGCCAGCAGACGGGACTCCACTGGGGCCAACGTCCTGACTTTC. The encoded protein is CASRRDSTGANVLTF. The genes are TRBV5-4 and TRBJ2-6, with a weak D call TRBD2 (6 bases). The CDR3 is 15 amino acids. Between the trimmed V and J ends, which lost 5 bases and 2 bases, there was a span of 11 bases. Germline assignment: CDR1 SGHNT and CDR2 YYREEE (reference sequence). The whole variable domain, remainder taken from reference TRBV5-4 and TRBJ2-6, is ETGVTQSPTHLIKTRGQQVTLRCSSQSGHNTVSWYQQALGQGPQFIFQYYREEENGRGNFPPRFSGLQFPNYSSELNVNALELDDSALYLCASRRDSTGANVLTFGAGSRLTVL.

The rearrangement joins TRBV14 to TRBJ2-7, with 13 positions matching TRBD2. The CDR3 covers 17 residues. Trimming cost V 1 base and J 0 bases; bases outside gene matches: 3. Germline-derived CDR1 and CDR2 are SGHDN and FVKESK. The CDR3 is CASSQGTSGGDSYEQYF. In DNA, the CDR3 is TGTGCCAGCAGCCAAGGAACTAGCGGGGGGGACTCCTACGAGCAGTACTTC.

The rearrangement joins TRBV12-5 to TRBJ1-2; no clear D. Looked up from germline, CDR1 is LGHNT and CDR2 is FRNRAP. The V end was cut by 6 bases, the J end by 4 bases, with 18 bases between. The CDR3 spans 15 residues. CDR3 loop: CASGPPSRQFYGYTF. The CDR3 region has the DNA TGTGCTAGTGGGCCCCCCTCGAGGCAGTTCTATGGCTACACCTTC.

The chain couples TRBV5-1 to TRBJ1-4; a weak D match, TRBD1 (6 bases). Germline V gene data show CDR1 as SGHRS and CDR2 as YFSETQ. CDR3 length: 15 amino acids. Between the trimmed V and J ends, which lost 0 bases and 4 bases, there was a span of 10 bases. CDR3 coding DNA: TGCGCCAGCAGCTTGGCCCCACAGGGTAATGAAAAACTGTTTTTT. Translating it yields CASSLAPQGNEKLFF.

This clone was observed once. The CDR3 nucleotides read TGTGCCAGCAGCTGTAATTGGACTAGCGGTAACACAGATACGCAGTATTTT. It specifies CASSCNWTSGNTDTQYF. V is TRBV5-7 and J is TRBJ2-3; TRBD2 aligns across 10 bases. TRBV5-7 is reported as an ORF; its role is uncertain. CDR3 length: 17 amino acids. V was clipped by 3 bases and J by 2 bases; unmatched bases: 9.

This clone was seen a handful of times. J is TRBJ2-3 and V is TRBV6-5; possibly TRBD1 for D (6 bases). The CDR3 covers 12 residues. Germline CDR1 and CDR2: MNHEY and SVGAGI. For the CDR3, the DNA is TGTGGGACCACAGGGAGCACAGATACGCAGTATTTT. Its translation is CGTTGSTDTQYF.

The table lists this clone with a few counts. Other DNA sequences of this sample code for an identical CDR3. V is TRBV13 and J is TRBJ2-7; 9 bases agree with TRBD1. Germline V gene lookup returns CDR1 PRHDT and CDR2 FYEKMQ (reference sequence). This CDR3 contains 13 residues. The trim removed 8 bases at V and 1 base at J, leaving 3 bases unmatched. The CDR3 bases are TGTGCCAGCGGAGACAGGGGGTCCTACGAGCAGTACTTC. Encoded protein: CASGDRGSYEQYF. Drawing the rest from reference TRBV13 and TRBJ2-7, the complete variable domain is AAGVIQSPRHLIKEKRETATLKCYPIPRHDTVYWYQQGPGQDPQFLISFYEKMQSDKGSIPDRFSAQQFSDYHSELNMSSLELGDSALYFCASGDRGSYEQYFGPGTRLTVT.

This chain uses TRBV4-3 with TRBJ1-1, with TRBD1 matching 7 bases. CDR3 length equals 15 residues. The germline CDR1 and CDR2 sequences are LGHNA and YSLEER. V dropped 4 bases and J dropped 5; count of bases not matched to a gene: 10. The CDR3 nucleotides are TGCGCCAGCAGCCCTGACTCAGGGGGATTAACTGAAGCTTTCTTT. This translates into CASSPDSGGLTEAFF.

This clone was recorded once. This chain connects TRBV27 to TRBJ1-2, with 7 bases aligning to TRBD1. The length of the CDR3 is 14 residues. V gave up 3 bases and J gave up 6 bases; unmatched junction bases: 7. Germline CDR1 and CDR2: MNHEY and SMNVEV (reference sequence). The CDR3 nucleotides read TGTGCCAGCAGTTTGACCGACAGGGTGGATGGCTACACCTTC. This sequence encodes CASSLTDRVDGYTF.

This chain connects TRBV18 to TRBJ1-4; the D is unclear. The germline gives CDR1 KGHSH, CDR2 LQKENI. Trimming shortened V by 3 bases and J by 0 bases, and 14 bases separated the two germline ends. CDR3 length: 17 residues. The CDR3 is CASSPAGGRTTNEKLFF. CDR3 bases: TGTGCCAGCTCACCCGCCGGCGGAAGGACAACTAATGAAAAACTGTTTTTT.

The chain has TRBV27 and TRBJ1-6; TRBD1 matches at 7 bases. Trimming cost V 5 bases and J 5 bases; bases outside gene matches: 6. The CDR3 has 15 residues. The germline V gene encodes CDR1 MNHEY and CDR2 SMNVEV (reference sequence). CDR3 DNA sequence: TGTGCCAGCAGTCCTTACAGGGGTCATAATTCACCCCTCCACTTT. Encoded protein: CASSPYRGHNSPLHF.

The chain joins TRBV5-1 to TRBJ2-6, with no clear D. V was shortened by 4 bases and J by 4 bases, with 15 bases between the two germline ends. Looked up from germline, CDR1 is SGHRS and CDR2 is YFSETQ. The CDR3 covers 16 residues. CDR3 sequence: CASSPDSLPGANVLTF. The CDR3 nucleotides are TGCGCCAGCAGCCCCGACTCCCTGCCGGGGGCCAACGTCCTGACTTTC.